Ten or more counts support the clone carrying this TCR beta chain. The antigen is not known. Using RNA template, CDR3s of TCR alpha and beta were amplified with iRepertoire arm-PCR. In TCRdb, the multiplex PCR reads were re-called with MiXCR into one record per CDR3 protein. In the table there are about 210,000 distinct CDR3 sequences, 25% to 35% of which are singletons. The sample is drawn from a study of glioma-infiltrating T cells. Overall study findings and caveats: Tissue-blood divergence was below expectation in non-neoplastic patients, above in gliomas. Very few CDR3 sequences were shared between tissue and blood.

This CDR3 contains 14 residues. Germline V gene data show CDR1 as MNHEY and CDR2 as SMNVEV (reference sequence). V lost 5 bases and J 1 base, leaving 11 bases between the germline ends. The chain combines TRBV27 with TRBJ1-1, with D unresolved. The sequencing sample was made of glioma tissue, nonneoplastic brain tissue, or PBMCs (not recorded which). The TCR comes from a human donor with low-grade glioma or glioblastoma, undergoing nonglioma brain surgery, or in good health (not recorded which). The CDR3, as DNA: TGTGCCAGCAGTCCCTCTTGGGCGAACACTGAAGCTTTCTTT. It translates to CASSPSWANTEAFF.